This T cell receptor (beta chain) was recorded in a study of cytomegalovirus exposure and HLA in healthy donors. Regarding the study as a whole: For cytomegalovirus status, the classifier reportedly gave diagnoses with high specificity and sensitivity. Immune exposure information comprised only CMV serostatus. The authors considered a cluster of highly shared sequence variants likely to be a sequencing artifact.

With regard to this clone: Its antigen is not identified. Germline is not matched at one junction end, which may reflect a read error. In the same sample, other DNA sequences code for this CDR3.

The PCR was carried out with 60 Vbeta primers and 13 Jbeta primers. Generated by immunoSEQ multiplex PCR, the TCRdb table keeps only in-frame clones and is missing some. The repertoire holds 65,000 to 95,000 clones, with roughly 79% as singletons. The sequenced sample consisted of PBMCs. The source is a male donor in good health and CMV-seropositive.

Written as DNA, the CDR3 is TGTGCTAGCAGCTTAGGCGGAACATCCCAAGAGACCCAGTACTTC. Amino acid sequence: CASSLGGTSQETQYF. The chain recombines TRBV7-7 with TRBJ2-5; D gene ambiguous. CDR1 and CDR2 from the germline V gene are SSHAT and FNYEAQ (reference sequence). The CDR3 extends over 15 amino acids.